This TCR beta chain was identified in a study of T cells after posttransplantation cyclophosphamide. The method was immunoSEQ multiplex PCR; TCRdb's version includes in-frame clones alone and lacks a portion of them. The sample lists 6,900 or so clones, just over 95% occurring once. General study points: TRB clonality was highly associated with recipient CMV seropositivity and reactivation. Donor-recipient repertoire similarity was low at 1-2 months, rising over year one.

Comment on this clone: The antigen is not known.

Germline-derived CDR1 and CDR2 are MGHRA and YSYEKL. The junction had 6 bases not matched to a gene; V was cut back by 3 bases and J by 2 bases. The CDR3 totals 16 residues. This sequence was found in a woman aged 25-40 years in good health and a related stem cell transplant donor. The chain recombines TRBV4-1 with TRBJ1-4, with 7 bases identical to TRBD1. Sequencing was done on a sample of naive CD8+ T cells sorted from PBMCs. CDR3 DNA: TGCGCCAGCAGCCATAATATACAGGGGACTAATGAAAAACTGTTTTTT. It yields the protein CASSHNIQGTNEKLFF.